This TCR beta chain originates from a study of T cells in Graves' hyperthyroidism and ophthalmopathy. This clonotype was observed at least ten times. Germline CDR1 reads DFQATT; CDR2 reads SNEGSKA (reference sequence). The length of the CDR3 is 10 residues. V shed 5 bases, J shed 14 bases, and the junction held 8 bases outside the gene matches. TCR beta CDR3 region amplification was performed from RNA transcripts. Primed by the HTBI set, a first-round RT-PCR was run on the TCR CDR3. TCRdb re-analysed the multiplex PCR reads in MiXCR, keeping a single row per CDR3 protein. The top ten hold 26% of the sample, which has roughly 510,000 distinct CDR3 sequences, less than 25% seen once. Hyperthyroidism, newly diagnosed and lasting under 2 months, affected patients aged 18 to 65. Patients having uncontrolled infection, another autoimmune disease, pregnancy or lactation were not included. Diagnostic decisions used clinical symptoms, serum thyroxine and TRAb, thyroid ultrasound and orbital computed tomography.

This rearrangement joins TRBV20-1 to TRBJ2-5; 7 nucleotides agree with TRBD2. The TCR originated in a man aged 18 to 35 with Graves' hyperthyroidism. The sequenced material came from blood. CDR3 amino acids: CSAASGVTYF. The CDR3 nucleotides are TGCAGTGCTGCCAGCGGGGTGACTTACTTC.